The source of this T cell receptor beta chain is a study of T cell responses to AZD1222 COVID-19 vaccine. Study-wide findings and caveats: Researchers report vaccine-associated CD4 TCRs spanning spike, with dominance at 160-218 and 743-854.

On this clone: Its matching antigen is unknown.

V dropped 7 bases and J dropped 7; count of bases not matched to a gene: 4. CDR1 SGHNT and CDR2 YYREEE come from the germline V gene (reference sequence). The CDR3 has 13 residues. Here immunoSEQ multiplex PCR was the method, and the copy in TCRdb shows in-frame clones only, minus some. The data show around 140,000 clones, more than 70% seen once. Material: peripheral blood, obtained 28 days after the second AZD1222 dose. The sequence came from an adult who received the AZD1222 COVID-19 vaccine. This rearrangement joins TRBV5-4 to TRBJ2-2; TRBD1 matches at 10 bases. The CDR3 here is CASSGQGDGELFF. In nucleotides, the CDR3 is TGTGCCAGCTCTGGACAGGGGGACGGGGAGCTGTTTTTT.